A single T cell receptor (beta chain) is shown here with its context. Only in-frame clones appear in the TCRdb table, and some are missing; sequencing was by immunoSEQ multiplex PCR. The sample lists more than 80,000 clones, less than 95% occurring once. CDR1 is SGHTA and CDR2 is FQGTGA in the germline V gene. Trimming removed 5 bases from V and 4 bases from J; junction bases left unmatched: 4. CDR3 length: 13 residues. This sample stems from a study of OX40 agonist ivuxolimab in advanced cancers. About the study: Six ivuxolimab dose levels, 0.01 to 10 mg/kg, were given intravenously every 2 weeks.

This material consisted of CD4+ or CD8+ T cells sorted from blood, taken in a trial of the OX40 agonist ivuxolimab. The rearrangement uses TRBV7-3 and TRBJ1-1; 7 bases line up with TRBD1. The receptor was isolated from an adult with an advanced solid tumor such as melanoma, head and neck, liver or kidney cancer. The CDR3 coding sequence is TGTGCCAGCAGCGCGCAGGGGGGCACTGAAGCTTTCTTT. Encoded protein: CASSAQGGTEAFF.